What follows are 5 T cell receptor beta chains derived from one specimen sequenced in a study of Tregs in tolerant kidney transplant recipients (dated by TCRdb to between 2018 and 2021). The time point label for this specimen denotes: blood sample drawn before combined kidney and bone marrow transplant. Libraries were prepared through the immunoSEQ multiplex PCR assay. Imported from immuneACCESS, the table was reduced by TCRdb to in-frame sequences with V and J called. These copies leave out some clones; in studies compared against another copy, an unresolved V gene accounts for under half, and the cause of the remainder is not known. Present in this sample are some 74,000 clones, around 90% of which were seen just once. The ten largest clones capture approximately 0.35% of the sample. Sequenced material: Tregs from blood, taken before the transplant. These receptors were collected from a human donor who received a combined kidney and bone marrow transplant.

The chain uses TRBV27 and TRBJ1-1; no clear D. V shed 7 bases and J shed 2 bases, with 8 bases lying between them. This CDR3 has 12 residues. Germline CDR1 and CDR2: MNHEY and SMNVEV (reference sequence). In DNA form, the CDR3 reads TGTGCCAGCAAGGGCATCAACACTGAAGCTTTCTTT. Encoded protein: CASKGINTEAFF.

The chain links TRBV11-2 to TRBJ2-5; D unresolved. Trimming shortened V by 5 bases and J by 5 bases, and 15 bases separated the two germline ends. The CDR3 extends over 14 amino acids. Germline-derived CDR1 and CDR2 are SGHAT and FQNNGV. The CDR3 sequence is CASSPGPDRETQYF. The CDR3, as DNA: TGTGCCAGCAGCCCCGGACCCGATCGGGAGACCCAGTACTTC.

The V gene is TRBV27, the J gene TRBJ1-5; 7 nucleotides line up with TRBD1. The CDR3 contains 14 residues. Trimming removed 4 bases from V and 4 bases from J; junction bases left unmatched: 4. Germline CDR1 and CDR2: MNHEY and SMNVEV (reference sequence). The CDR3 DNA sequence: TGTGCCAGCAGTTCGGGACAGAAAAATCAGCCCCAGCATTTT. It codes for CASSSGQKNQPQHF.

The rearrangement joins TRBV2 to TRBJ2-7, with 11 positions matching TRBD2. The CDR3 is made up of 14 amino acids. J gave up 2 bases and V 8 bases, and 5 bases lay outside the gene matches. Germline V gene sequence: CDR1 SNHLY, CDR2 FYNNEI. The CDR3 protein is CASSPGLAAYEQYF. CDR3 coding DNA: TGTGCCAGCTCCCCGGGACTAGCGGCCTACGAGCAGTACTTC.

This clone was observed a single time. The rearrangement joins TRBV4-1 to TRBJ2-7; 15 bases agree with TRBD2. There are 20 residues in the CDR3. The V segment lost 4 bases and the J segment 4 bases; nucleotides outside the gene matches: 17. The germline V gene encodes CDR1 MGHRA and CDR2 YSYEKL. CDR3: CASSPNPHGLAGGGFYEQYF. CDR3 nucleotide sequence: TGCGCCAGCAGCCCCAACCCACATGGACTAGCGGGAGGGGGTTTTTACGAGCAGTACTTC.